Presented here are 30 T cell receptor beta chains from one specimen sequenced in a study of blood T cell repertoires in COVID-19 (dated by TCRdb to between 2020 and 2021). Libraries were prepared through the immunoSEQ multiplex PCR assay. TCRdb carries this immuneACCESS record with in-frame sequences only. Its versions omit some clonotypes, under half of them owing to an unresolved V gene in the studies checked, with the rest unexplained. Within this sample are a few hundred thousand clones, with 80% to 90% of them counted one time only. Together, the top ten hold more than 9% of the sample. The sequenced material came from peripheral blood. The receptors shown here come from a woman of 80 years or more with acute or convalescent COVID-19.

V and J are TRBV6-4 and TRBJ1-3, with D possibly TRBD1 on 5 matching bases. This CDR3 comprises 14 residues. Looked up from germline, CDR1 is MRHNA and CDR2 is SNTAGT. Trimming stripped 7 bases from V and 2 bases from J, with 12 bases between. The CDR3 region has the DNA TGTGCCAGCAAGGTTGACAGAACTGGAAACACCATATATTTT. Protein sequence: CASKVDRTGNTIYF.

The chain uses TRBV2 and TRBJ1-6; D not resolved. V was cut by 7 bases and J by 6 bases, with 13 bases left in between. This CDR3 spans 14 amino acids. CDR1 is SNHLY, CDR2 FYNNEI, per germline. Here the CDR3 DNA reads TGTGCCAGCATTCGAGCACAGCCTAATTCACCCCTCCACTTT. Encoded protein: CASIRAQPNSPLHF.

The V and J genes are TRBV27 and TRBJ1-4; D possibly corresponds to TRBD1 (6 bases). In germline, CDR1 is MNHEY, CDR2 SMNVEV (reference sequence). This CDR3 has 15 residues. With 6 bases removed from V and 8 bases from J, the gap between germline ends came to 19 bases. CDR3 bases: TGTGCCAGCAGCCTCGGGGGGGCTCGGGGAGAAAAACTGTTTTTT. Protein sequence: CASSLGGARGEKLFF.

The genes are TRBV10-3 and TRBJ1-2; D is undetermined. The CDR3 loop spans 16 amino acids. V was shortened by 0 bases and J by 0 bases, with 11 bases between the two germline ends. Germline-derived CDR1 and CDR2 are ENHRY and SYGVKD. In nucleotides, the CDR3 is TGTGCCATCAGTGAGTCAGGTGGAGGGCCTAACTATGGCTACACCTTC. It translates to CAISESGGGPNYGYTF.

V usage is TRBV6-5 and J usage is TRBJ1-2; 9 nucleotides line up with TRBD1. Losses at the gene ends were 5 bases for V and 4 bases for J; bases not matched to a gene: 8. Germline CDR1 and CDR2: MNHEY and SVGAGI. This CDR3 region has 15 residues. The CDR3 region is CASSRGTGISYGYTF. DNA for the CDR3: TGTGCCAGCAGTCGGGGGACAGGGATCTCCTATGGCTACACCTTC.

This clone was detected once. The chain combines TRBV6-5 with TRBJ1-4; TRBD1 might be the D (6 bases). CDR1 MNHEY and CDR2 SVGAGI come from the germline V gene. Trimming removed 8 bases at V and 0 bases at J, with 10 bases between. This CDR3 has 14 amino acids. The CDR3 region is CASAGQSTNEKLFF. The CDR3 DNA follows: TGTGCCAGCGCTGGACAGTCAACTAATGAAAAACTGTTTTTT.

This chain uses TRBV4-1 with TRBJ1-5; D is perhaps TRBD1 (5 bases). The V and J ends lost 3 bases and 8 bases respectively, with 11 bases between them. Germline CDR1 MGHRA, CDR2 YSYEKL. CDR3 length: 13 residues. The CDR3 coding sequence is TGCGCCAGCAGCCACAATTCCAGGGAGCCCCAGCATTTT. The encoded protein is CASSHNSREPQHF.

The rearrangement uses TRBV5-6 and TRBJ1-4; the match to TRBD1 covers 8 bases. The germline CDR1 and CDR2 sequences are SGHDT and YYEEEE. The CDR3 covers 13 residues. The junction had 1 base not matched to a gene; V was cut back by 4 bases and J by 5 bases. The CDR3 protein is CASSRTGNEKLFF. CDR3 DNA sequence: TGTGCCAGCAGCCGGACAGGGAATGAAAAACTGTTTTTT.

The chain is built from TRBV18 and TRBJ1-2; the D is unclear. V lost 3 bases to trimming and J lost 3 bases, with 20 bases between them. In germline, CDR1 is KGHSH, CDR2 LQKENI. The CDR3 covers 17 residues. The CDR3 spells CASSPPRGEGGDYGYTF. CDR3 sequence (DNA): TGTGCCAGCTCACCCCCAAGAGGAGAGGGAGGAGACTATGGCTACACCTTC. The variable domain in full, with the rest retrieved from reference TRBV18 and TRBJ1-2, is NAGVMQNPRHLVRRRGQEARLRCSPMKGHSHVYWYRQLPEEGLKFMVYLQKENIIDESGMPKERFSAEFPKEGPSILRIQQVVRGDSAAYFCASSPPRGEGGDYGYTFGSGTRLTVV.

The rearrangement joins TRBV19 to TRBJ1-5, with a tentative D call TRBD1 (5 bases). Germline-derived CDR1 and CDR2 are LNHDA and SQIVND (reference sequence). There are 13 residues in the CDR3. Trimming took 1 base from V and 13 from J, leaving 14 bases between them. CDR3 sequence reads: CASSIGSEGRQHF. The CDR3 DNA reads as TGTGCCAGTAGTATAGGGTCGGAGGGGAGGCAGCATTTT.

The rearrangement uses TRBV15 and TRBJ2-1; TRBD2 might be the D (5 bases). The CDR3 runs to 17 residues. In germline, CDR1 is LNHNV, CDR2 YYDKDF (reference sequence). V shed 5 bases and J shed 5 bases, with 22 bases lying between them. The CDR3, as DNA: TGTGCCACCAGCTCGGTGAGGACTGTCCTTTTGAACAATGAGCAGTTCTTC. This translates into CATSSVRTVLLNNEQFF.

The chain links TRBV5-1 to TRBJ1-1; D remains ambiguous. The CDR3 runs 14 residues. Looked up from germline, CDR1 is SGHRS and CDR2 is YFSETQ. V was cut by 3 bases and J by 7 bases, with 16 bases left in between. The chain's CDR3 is CASSSNYGSSEAFF. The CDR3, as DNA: TGCGCCAGCAGCTCCAATTATGGTAGCAGTGAAGCTTTCTTT. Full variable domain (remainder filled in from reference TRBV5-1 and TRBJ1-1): KAGVTQTPRYLIKTRGQQVTLSCSPISGHRSVSWYQQTPGQGLQFLFEYFSETQRNKGNFPGRFSGRQFSNSRSEMNVSTLELGDSALYLCASSSNYGSSEAFFGQGTRLTVV.

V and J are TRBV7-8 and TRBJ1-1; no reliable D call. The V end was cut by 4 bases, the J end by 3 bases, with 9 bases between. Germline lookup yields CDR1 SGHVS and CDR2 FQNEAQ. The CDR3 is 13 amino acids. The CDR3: CASSYLRDTEAFF. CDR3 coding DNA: TGTGCCAGCAGCTACCTCCGGGACACTGAAGCTTTCTTT. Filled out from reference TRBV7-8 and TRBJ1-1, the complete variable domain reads GAGVSQSPRYKVAKRGQDVALRCDPISGHVSLFWYQQALGQGPEFLTYFQNEAQLDKSGLPSDRFFAERPEGSVSTLKIQRTQQEDSAVYLCASSYLRDTEAFFGQGTRLTVV.

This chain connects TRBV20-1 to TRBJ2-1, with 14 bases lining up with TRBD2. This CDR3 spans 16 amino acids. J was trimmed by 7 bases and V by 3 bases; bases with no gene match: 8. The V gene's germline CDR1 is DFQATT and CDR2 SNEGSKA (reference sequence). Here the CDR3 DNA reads TGCAGTGCTAGTTTCTCCGGGACTAGCGGGAGTAATGAGCAGTTCTTC. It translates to CSASFSGTSGSNEQFF.

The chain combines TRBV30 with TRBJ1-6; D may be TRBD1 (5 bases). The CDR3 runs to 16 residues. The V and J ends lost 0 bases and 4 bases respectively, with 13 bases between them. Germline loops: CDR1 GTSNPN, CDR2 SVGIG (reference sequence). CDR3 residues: CAWSVEGADYNSPLHF. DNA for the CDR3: TGTGCCTGGAGTGTTGAAGGGGCTGATTATAATTCACCCCTCCACTTT.

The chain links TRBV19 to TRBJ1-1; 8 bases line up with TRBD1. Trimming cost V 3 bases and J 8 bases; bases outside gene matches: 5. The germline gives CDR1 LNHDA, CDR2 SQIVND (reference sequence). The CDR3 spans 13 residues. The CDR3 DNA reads TGTGCCAGTAGTATGGATCAGGGGGCGGAAGCTTTCTTT. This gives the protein CASSMDQGAEAFF.

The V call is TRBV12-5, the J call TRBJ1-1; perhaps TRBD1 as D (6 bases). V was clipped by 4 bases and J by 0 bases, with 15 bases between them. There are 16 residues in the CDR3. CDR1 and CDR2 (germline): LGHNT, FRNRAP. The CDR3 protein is CASGSRQETMNTEAFF. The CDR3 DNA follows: TGTGCTAGTGGTTCCCGACAGGAGACCATGAACACTGAAGCTTTCTTT. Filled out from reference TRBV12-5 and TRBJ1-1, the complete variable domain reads DARVTQTPRHKVTEMGQEVTMRCQPILGHNTVFWYRQTMMQGLELLAYFRNRAPLDDSGMPKDRFSAEMPDATLATLKIQPSEPRDSAVYFCASGSRQETMNTEAFFGQGTRLTVV.

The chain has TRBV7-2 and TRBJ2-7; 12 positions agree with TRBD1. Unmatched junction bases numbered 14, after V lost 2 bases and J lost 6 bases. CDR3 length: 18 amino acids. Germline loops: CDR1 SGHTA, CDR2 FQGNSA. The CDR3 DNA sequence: TGTGCCAGCAGCTTAAGGGTTAGCTTCGGGACAGGGGGCTTCGAGCAGTACTTC. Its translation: CASSLRVSFGTGGFEQYF.

The CDR3 coding sequence is TGTGCCAGCAGCTTAGATCCCGGACTAGCGGGAGGCAATGAGCAGTTCTTC. Its translation: CASSLDPGLAGGNEQFF. The rearrangement uses TRBV11-3 and TRBJ2-1, with TRBD2 identical over 14 bases. The CDR3 contains 17 residues. The germline gives CDR1 SGHNT, CDR2 YENEEA. Germline trimming cut 0 bases from V and 6 bases from J; bases unmatched to any gene: 4.

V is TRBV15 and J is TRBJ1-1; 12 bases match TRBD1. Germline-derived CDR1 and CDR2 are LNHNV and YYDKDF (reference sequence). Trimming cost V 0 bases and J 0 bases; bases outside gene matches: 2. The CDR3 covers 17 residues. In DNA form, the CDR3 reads TGTGCCACCAGCAGAGAAGGGGACAGGGGGCTGAACACTGAAGCTTTCTTT. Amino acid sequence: CATSREGDRGLNTEAFF.

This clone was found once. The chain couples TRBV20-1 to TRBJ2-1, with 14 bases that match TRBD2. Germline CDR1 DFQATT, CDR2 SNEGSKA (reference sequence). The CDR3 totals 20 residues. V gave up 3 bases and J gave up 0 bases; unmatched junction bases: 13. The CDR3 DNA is TGCAGTGCTAGTCCCCTCGGACTAGCGGGAGGCCCCTTCTCCTACAATGAGCAGTTCTTC. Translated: CSASPLGLAGGPFSYNEQFF.

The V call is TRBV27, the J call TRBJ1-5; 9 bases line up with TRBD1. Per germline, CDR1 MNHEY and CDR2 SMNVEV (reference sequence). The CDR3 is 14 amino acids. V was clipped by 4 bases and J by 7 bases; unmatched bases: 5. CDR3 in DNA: TGTGCCAGCAGTTGGGGACAGGGCGGCCAGCCCCAGCATTTT. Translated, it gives CASSWGQGGQPQHF.

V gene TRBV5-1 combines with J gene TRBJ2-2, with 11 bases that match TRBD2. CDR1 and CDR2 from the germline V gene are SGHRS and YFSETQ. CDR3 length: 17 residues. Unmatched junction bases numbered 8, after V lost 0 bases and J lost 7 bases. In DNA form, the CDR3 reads TGCGCCAGCAGCTTGGGGACTAGCGGGTTCATGAACGGGGAGCTGTTTTTT. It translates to CASSLGTSGFMNGELFF.

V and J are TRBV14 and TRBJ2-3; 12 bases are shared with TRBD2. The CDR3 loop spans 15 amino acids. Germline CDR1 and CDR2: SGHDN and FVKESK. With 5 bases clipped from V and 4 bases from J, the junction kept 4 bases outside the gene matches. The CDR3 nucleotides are TGTGCCAGCAGCGGACTAGCGGGGAGCGCAGATACGCAGTATTTT. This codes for CASSGLAGSADTQYF.

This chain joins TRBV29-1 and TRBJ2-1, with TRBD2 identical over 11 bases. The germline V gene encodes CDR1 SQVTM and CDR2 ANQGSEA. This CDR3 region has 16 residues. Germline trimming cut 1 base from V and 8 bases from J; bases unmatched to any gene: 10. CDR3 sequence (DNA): TGCAGCGTTGAAGTTCGGACTAGCGGGCACTGGGATGAGCAGTTCTTC. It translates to CSVEVRTSGHWDEQFF.

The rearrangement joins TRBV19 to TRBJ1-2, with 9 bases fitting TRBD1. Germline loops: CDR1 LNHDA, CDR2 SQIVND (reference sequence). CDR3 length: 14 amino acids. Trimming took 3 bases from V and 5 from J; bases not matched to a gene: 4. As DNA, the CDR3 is TGTGCCAGTAGTATTCCCGGGACAGGGTATGGCTACACCTTC. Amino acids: CASSIPGTGYGYTF.

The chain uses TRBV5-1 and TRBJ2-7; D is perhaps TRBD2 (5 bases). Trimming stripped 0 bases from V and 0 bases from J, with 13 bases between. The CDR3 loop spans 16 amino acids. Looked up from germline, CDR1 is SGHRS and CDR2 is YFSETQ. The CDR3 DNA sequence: TGCGCCAGCAGCTTGGCCTCGGGGTCTAGCTCCTACGAGCAGTACTTC. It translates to CASSLASGSSSYEQYF.

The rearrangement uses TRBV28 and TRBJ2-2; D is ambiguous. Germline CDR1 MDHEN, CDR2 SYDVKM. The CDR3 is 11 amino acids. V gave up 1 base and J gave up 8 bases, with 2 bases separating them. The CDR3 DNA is TGTGCCAGCAGTTTATCGGGGGAGCTGTTTTTT. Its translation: CASSLSGELFF.

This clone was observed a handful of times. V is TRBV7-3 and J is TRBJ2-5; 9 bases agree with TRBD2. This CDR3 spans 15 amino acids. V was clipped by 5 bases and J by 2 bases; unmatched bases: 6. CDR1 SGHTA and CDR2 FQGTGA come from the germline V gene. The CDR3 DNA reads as TGTGCCAGCAGCCCCCTGGGACTAGCTCAAGAGACCCAGTACTTC. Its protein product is CASSPLGLAQETQYF. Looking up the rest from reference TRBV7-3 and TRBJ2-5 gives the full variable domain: GAGVSQTPSNKVTEKGKYVELRCDPISGHTALYWYRQSLGQGPEFLIYFQGTGAADDSGLPNDRFFAVRPEGSVSTLKIQRTERGDSAVYLCASSPLGLAQETQYFGPGTRLLVL.

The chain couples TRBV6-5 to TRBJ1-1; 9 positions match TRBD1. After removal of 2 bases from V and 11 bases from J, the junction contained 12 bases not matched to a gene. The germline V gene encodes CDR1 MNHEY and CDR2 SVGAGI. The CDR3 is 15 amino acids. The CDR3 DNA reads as TGTGCCAGCAGTTACGGGACAGGGCGTGATTCCCGGGCTTTCTTT. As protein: CASSYGTGRDSRAFF.